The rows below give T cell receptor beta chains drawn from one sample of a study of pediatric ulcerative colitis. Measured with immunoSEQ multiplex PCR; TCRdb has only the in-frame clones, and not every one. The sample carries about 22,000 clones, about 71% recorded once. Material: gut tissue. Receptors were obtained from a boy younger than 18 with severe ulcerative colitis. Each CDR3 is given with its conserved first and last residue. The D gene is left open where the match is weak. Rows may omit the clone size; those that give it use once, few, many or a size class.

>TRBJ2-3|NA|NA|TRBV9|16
CASSVAGRRSTDTQYF
TGTGCCAGCAGCGTAGCAGGGAGGAGAAGCACAGATACGCAGTATTTT
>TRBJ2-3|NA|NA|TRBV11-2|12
CASTDSGDTQYF
TGTGCCAGCACCGACTCGGGAGATACGCAGTATTTT
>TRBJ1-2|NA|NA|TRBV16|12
CASSQSAYGYTF
TGTGCCAGCAGCCAATCGGCATATGGCTACACCTTC
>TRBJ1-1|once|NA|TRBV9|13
CASSADMNTEAFF
TGTGCCAGCAGCGCTGACATGAACACTGAAGCTTTCTTT
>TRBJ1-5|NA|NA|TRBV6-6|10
CASGGAPQHF
TGTGCCAGCGGTGGTGCGCCCCAGCATTTT
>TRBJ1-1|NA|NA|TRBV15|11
CATSGDGEAFF
TGTGCCACCAGCGGGGACGGAGAAGCTTTCTTT
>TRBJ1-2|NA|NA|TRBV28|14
CASRKSGARIGYTF
TGTGCCAGCAGAAAATCCGGGGCCCGGATTGGCTACACCTTC
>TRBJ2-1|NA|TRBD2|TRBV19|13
CASSSGGNNEQFF
TGTGCCAGCTCTAGCGGGGGAAACAATGAGCAGTTCTTC
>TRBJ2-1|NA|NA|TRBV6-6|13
CASTHWGANEQFF
TGTGCCAGCACGCATTGGGGGGCGAATGAGCAGTTCTTC
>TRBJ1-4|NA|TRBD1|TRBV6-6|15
CASSPLRGTVEKLFF
TGTGCCAGCAGTCCCCTACGCGGGACAGTTGAAAAACTGTTTTTT
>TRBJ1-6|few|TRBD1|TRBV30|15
CAWSLRTGLNSPLHF
TGTGCCTGGAGTCTAAGGACAGGGCTGAATTCACCCCTCCACTTT
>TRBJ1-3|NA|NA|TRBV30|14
CAGGGGNSGNTIYF
TGTGCCGGGGGGGGAGGGAACTCTGGAAACACCATATATTTT
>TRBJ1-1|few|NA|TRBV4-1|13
CASSQDLHGRAFF
TGCGCCAGCAGCCAAGATCTGCATGGGAGGGCTTTCTTT
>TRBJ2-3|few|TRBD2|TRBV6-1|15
CASSGLAGGPDTQYF
TGTGCCAGCTCCGGACTAGCGGGGGGGCCAGATACGCAGTATTTT
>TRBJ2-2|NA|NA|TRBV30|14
CAWSPGPYTGELFF
TGTGCCTGGAGTCCGGGACCGTACACCGGGGAGCTGTTTTTT
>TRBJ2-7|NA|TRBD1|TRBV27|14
CASSFDRGTYEQYF
TGTGCCAGCAGTTTTGACAGGGGAACGTACGAGCAGTACTTC
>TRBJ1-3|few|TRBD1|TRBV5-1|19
CASSLLPDNRQGAGDTIYF
TGCGCCAGCAGCTTGTTACCTGACAACCGCCAGGGGGCTGGAGACACCATATATTTT
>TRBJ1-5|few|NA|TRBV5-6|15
CASSRGTNVGQPQHF
TGTGCCAGCAGCCGCGGGACCAACGTAGGGCAGCCCCAGCATTTT
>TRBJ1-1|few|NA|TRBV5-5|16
CASSLATDPRFTEAFF
TGTGCCAGCAGCTTGGCTACAGACCCCCGTTTCACTGAAGCTTTCTTT
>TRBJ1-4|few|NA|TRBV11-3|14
CASSFAIGSEKLFF
TGTGCCAGCAGCTTCGCTATAGGGAGCGAAAAACTGTTTTTT
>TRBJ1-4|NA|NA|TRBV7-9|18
CASSIARVGGGENEKLFF
TGTGCCAGCAGCATAGCCCGTGTGGGAGGAGGGGAGAATGAAAAACTGTTTTTT
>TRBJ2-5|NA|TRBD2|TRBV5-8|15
CASSSGLAGGETQYF
TGTGCCAGCAGCTCAGGACTAGCGGGGGGAGAGACCCAGTACTTC
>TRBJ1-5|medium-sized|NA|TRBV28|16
CASRALDRPLRQPQHF
TGTGCCAGCAGGGCTCTAGACAGGCCATTGAGGCAGCCCCAGCATTTT
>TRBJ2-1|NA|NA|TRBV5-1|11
CASFEGDEQFF
TGCGCCAGCTTTGAGGGGGATGAGCAGTTCTTC
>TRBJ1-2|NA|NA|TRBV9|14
CASSNFQGSYGYTF
TGTGCCAGCAGCAATTTTCAGGGATCCTATGGCTACACCTTC
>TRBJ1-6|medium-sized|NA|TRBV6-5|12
CASRQGSSPLHF
TGTGCCAGCAGACAGGGAAGCTCACCCCTCCACTTT
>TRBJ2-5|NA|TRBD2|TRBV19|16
CASSIGLAGGQETQYF
TGTGCCAGTAGTATAGGACTAGCGGGGGGTCAAGAGACCCAGTACTTC
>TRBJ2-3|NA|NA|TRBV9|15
CASSVGTGATDTQYF
TGTGCCAGCAGCGTAGGTACGGGGGCCACAGATACGCAGTATTTT
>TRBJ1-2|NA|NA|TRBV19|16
CASSPFGQRLNYGYTF
TGTGCCAGTAGCCCCTTTGGACAGAGACTTAACTATGGCTACACCTTC
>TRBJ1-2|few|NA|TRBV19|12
CASTTYNYGYTF
TGTGCCAGTACCACGTACAACTATGGCTACACCTTC
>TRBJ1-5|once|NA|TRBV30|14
CAWSSGQMNQPQHF
TGTGCCTGGAGCTCAGGACAGATGAATCAGCCCCAGCATTTT
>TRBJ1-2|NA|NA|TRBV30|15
CAWKWSRIGGNGYTF
TGTGCCTGGAAGTGGTCTCGCATTGGAGGGAACGGCTACACCTTC
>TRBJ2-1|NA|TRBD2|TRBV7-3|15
CASSLGASGYNEQFF
TGTGCCAGCAGCTTAGGAGCTAGCGGCTACAATGAGCAGTTCTTC
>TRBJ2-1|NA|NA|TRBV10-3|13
CAIAGRLGNEQFF
TGTGCCATCGCCGGTCGACTCGGCAATGAGCAGTTCTTC
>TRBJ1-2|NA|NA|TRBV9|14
CASSVTDTNYGYTF
TGTGCCAGCAGCGTAACGGATACTAACTATGGCTACACCTTC
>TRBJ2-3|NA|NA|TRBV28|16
CASSRPGVTSTDTQYF
TGTGCCAGCAGCCGTCCGGGCGTGACTAGCACAGATACGCAGTATTTT
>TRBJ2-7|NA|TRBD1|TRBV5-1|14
CASSLQGETYEQYF
TGCGCCAGCAGCTTGCAGGGGGAGACCTACGAGCAGTACTTC